This T cell receptor beta chain derives from a study of cytomegalovirus exposure and HLA in healthy donors. Worth noting for this clone: Its antigen is not identified.

Findings of the study overall: The authors enumerated some 170 TCR beta chains as linked to cytomegalovirus. Subsequent analysis of the 120 or so validation repertoires found a tendency for first-cohort TCR clusters to co-occur. Reports showed the classifier diagnosing cytomegalovirus status with high specificity and sensitivity. Through in vitro validation, three CMV-associated chains were shown to be specific for CMV antigens.

The method was immunoSEQ multiplex PCR; TCRdb's version includes in-frame clones alone and lacks a portion of them. The sample contains fewer than 200,000 clones, around 86% of which appear only once. V trimming: 1 base; J trimming: 6 bases; junction bases outside the gene matches: 7. This CDR3 is built from 15 residues. Germline lookup yields CDR1 MNHEY and CDR2 SMNVEV (reference sequence). The sample comprised PBMCs. The source is a man in his thirties or forties in good health and CMV-seropositive. The chain employs TRBV27 and TRBJ2-7, with 9 nucleotides matching TRBD1. This CDR3 is CASSLWGQGISEQYF. In DNA, the CDR3 is TGTGCCAGCAGTTTATGGGGACAGGGTATCTCCGAGCAGTACTTC.